The rows below give T cell receptor beta chains drawn from one sample of a study of T cell responses to AZD1222 COVID-19 vaccine. TCRdb's copy holds only in-frame clones and misses some; the assay was immunoSEQ multiplex PCR. The table shows about 150,000 clones, with around nine tenths occurring only once. The specimen was peripheral blood, collected on day 0 of AZD1222 vaccination. Every receptor here comes from an adult in good health. The CDR3 runs from the conserved cysteine through the conserved F or W.

J gene,V gene,CDR3 protein
TRBJ2-4,TRBV4-1,CASSQGTSGKENIQYF
TRBJ1-1,TRBV6-2/TRBV6-3,CASSYVGFGTEAFF
TRBJ1-2,TRBV6-5,CASSLLGEGDYGYTF
TRBJ1-5,TRBV18,CASSPDSYRQPQHF
TRBJ2-5,TRBV7-9,CASSATLSHPQVTQYF
TRBJ2-7,TRBV28,CASSLPGMGLAEYEQYF
TRBJ2-7,TRBV2,CASRGDRGRPYEQYF
TRBJ2-2,TRBV7-9,CASSIQGSTGELFF
TRBJ2-7,TRBV5-8,CASSHNPGLGTYEQYF
TRBJ2-5,TRBV2,CASRVIDRGRETQYF
TRBJ2-2,TRBV2,CASSGAAQGTGELFF
TRBJ2-3,TRBV28,CASSGSGKGTDTQYF
TRBJ2-1,TRBV9,CASSVATGTSGGYNEQFF
TRBJ2-3,TRBV29-1,CSVGLGLAGTDTQYF
TRBJ1-5,TRBV19,CASRERGPQPQHF
TRBJ2-5,TRBV9,CASSVVQGGTQYF
TRBJ2-7,TRBV7-9,CASSFPGQGLPEQYF
TRBJ1-3,TRBV28,CASSVDGRFSSGNTIYF
TRBJ1-5,TRBV7-8,CASSHRDRGISNQPQHF